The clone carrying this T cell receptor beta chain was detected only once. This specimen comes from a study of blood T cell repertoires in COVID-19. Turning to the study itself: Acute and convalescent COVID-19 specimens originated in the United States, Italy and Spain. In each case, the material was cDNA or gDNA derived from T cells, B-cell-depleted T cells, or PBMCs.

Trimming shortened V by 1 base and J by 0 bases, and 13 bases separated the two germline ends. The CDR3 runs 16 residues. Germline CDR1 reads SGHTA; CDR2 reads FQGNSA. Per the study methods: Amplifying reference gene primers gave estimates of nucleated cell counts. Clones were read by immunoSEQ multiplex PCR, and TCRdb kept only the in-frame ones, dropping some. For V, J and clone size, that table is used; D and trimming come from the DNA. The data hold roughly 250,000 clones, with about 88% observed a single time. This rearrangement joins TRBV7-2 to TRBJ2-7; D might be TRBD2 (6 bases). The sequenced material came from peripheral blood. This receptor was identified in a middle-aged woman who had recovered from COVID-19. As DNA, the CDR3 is TGTGCCAGCAGCTTAGGATACGGGGGAGACTCCTACGAGCAGTACTTC. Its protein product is CASSLGYGGDSYEQYF.